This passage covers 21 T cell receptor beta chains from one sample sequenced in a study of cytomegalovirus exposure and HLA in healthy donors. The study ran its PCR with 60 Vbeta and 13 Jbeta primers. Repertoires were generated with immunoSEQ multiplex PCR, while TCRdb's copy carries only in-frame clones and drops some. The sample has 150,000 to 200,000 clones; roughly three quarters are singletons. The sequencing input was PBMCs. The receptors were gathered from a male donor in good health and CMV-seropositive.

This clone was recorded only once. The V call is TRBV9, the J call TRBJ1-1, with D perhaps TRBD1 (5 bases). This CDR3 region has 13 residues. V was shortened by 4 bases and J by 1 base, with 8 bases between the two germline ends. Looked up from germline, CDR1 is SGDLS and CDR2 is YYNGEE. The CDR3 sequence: CASSIGGNTEAFF. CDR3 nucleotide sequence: TGTGCCAGCAGCATCGGGGGGAACACTGAAGCTTTCTTT.

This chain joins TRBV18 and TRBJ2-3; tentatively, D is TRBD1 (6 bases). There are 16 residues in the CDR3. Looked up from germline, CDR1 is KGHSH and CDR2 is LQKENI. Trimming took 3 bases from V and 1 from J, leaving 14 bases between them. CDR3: CASSPSRDIGTDTQYF. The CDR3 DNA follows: TGTGCCAGCTCACCGTCTCGGGACATCGGCACAGATACGCAGTATTTT.

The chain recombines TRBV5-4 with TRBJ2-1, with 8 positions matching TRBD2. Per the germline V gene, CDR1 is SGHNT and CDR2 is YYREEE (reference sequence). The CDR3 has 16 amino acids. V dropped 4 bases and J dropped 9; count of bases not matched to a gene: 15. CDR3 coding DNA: TGTGCCAGCAGCAAATCCGGGACTAGGGGGGTCGGTGAGCAGTTCTTC. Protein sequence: CASSKSGTRGVGEQFF.

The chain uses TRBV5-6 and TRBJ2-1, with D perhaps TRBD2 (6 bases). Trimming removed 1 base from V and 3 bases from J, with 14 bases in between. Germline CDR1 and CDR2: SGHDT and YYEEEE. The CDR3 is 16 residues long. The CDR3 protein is CASSLWSGVIYNEQFF. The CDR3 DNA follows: TGTGCCAGCAGCTTGTGGTCGGGGGTCATCTACAATGAGCAGTTCTTC.

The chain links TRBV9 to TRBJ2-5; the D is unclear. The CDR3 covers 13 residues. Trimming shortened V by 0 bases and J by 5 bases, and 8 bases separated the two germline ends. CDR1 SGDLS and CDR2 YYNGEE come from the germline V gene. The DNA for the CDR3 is TGTGCCAGCAGCGTAGGGGTCGGGGAGACCCAGTACTTC. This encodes CASSVGVGETQYF.

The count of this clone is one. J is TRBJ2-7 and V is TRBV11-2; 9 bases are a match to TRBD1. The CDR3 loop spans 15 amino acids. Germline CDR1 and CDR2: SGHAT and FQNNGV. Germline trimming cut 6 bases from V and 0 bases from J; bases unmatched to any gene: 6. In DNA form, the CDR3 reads TGTGCCAGCAGTCGGGACAGGGCCACCTCCTACGAGCAGTACTTC. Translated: CASSRDRATSYEQYF.

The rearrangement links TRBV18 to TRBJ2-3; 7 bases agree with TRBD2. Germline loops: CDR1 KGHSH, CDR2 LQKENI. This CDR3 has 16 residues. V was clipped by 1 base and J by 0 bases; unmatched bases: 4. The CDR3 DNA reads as TGTGCCAGCTCACCACTGCCTAGCGGTAGCACAGATACGCAGTATTTT. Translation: CASSPLPSGSTDTQYF. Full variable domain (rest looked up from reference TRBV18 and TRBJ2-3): NAGVMQNPRHLVRRRGQEARLRCSPMKGHSHVYWYRQLPEEGLKFMVYLQKENIIDESGMPKERFSAEFPKEGPSILRIQQVVRGDSAAYFCASSPLPSGSTDTQYFGPGTRLTVL.

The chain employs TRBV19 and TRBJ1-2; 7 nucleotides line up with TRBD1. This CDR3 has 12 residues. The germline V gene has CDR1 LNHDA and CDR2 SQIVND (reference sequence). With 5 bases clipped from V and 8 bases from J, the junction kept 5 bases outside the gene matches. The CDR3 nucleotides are TGTGCCAGTAGTTTTAGGACAGGCGGCTACACCTTC. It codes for CASSFRTGGYTF.

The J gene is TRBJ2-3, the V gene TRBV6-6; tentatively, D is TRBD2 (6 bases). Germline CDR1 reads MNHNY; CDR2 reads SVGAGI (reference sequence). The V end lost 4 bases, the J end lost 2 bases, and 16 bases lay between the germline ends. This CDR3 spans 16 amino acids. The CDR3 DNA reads TGTGCCAGCAGTTCGGCGGGACCGAAGAACACAGATACGCAGTATTTT. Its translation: CASSSAGPKNTDTQYF.

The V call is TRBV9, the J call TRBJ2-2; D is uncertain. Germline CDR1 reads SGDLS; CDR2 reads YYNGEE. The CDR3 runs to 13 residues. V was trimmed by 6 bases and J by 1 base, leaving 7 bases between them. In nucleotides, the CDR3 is TGTGCCAGCACGAGAGGGAACACCGGGGAGCTGTTTTTT. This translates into CASTRGNTGELFF.

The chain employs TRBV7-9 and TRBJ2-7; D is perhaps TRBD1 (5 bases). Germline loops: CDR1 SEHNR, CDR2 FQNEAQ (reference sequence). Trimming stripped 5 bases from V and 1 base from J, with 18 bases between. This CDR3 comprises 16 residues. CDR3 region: CASSQGDRTFSYEQYF. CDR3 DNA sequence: TGTGCCAGCAGCCAAGGTGACAGAACGTTTTCCTACGAGCAGTACTTC.

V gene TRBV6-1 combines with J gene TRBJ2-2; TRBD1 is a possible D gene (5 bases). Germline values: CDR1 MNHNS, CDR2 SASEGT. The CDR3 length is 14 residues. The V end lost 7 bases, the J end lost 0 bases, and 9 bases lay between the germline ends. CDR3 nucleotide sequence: TGTGCCAGCATCCCGACAGCGAACACCGGGGAGCTGTTTTTT. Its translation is CASIPTANTGELFF.

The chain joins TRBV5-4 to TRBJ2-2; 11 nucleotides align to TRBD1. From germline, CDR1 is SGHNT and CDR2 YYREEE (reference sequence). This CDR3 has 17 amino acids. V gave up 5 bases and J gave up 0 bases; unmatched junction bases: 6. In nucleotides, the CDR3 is TGTGCCAGCAGTACAGGACAGGGGGCCTCGAACACCGGGGAGCTGTTTTTT. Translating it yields CASSTGQGASNTGELFF.

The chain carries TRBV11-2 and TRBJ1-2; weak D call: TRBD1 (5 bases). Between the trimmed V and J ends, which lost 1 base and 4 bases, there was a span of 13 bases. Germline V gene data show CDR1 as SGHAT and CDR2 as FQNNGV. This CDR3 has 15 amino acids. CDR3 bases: TGTGCCAGCAGCTTAGTAGGCAGGGAAGGCTATGGCTACACCTTC. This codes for CASSLVGREGYGYTF. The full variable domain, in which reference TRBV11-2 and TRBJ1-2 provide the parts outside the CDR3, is EAGVAQSPRYKIIEKRQSVAFWCNPISGHATLYWYQQILGQGPKLLIQFQNNGVVDDSQLPKDRFSAERLKGVDSTLKIQPAKLEDSAVYLCASSLVGREGYGYTFGSGTRLTVV.

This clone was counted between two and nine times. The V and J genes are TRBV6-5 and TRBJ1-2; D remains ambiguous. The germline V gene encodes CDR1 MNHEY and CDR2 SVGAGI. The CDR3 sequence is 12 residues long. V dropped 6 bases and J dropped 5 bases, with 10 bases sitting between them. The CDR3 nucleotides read TGTGCCAGCAGCTATGGGCCGTATGGCTACACCTTC. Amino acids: CASSYGPYGYTF.

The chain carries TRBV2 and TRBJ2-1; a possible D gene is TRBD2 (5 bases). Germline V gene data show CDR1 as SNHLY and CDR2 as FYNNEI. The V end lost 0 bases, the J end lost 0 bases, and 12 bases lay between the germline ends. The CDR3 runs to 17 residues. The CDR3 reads CASSEAYMGSSYNEQFF. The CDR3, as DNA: TGTGCCAGCAGTGAAGCCTATATGGGGAGCTCCTACAATGAGCAGTTCTTC. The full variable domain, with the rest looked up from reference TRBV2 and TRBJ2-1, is EPEVTQTPSHQVTQMGQEVILRCVPISNHLYFYWYRQILGQKVEFLVSFYNNEISEKSEIFDDQFSVERPDGSNFTLKIRSTKLEDSAMYFCASSEAYMGSSYNEQFFGPGTRLTVL.

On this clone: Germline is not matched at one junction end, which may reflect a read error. This CDR3 is CASSLGGSGGQETQYF. The CDR3, as DNA: TGTGCTAGCAGCTTAGGAGGTAGCGGGGGACAAGAGACCCAGTACTTC. The chain links TRBV7-7 to TRBJ2-5; TRBD2 aligns across 9 bases. The CDR3 spans 16 residues. CDR1 and CDR2 from the germline V gene are SSHAT and FNYEAQ (reference sequence).

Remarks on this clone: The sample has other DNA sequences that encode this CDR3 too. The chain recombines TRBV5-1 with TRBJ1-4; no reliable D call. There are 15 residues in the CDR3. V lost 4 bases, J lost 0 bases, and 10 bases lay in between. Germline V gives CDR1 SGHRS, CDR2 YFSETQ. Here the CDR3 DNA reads TGCGCCAGCAGCCCGGACGGGGCAACTAATGAAAAACTGTTTTTT. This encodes CASSPDGATNEKLFF.

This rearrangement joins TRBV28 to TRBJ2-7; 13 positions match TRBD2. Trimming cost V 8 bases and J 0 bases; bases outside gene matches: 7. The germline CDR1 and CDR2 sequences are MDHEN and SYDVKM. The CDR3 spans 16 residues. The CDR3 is CASRGLAGVPSYEQYF. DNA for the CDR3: TGTGCCAGCCGCGGACTAGCGGGGGTCCCCTCCTACGAGCAGTACTTC. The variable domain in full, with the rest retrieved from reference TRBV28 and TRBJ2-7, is DVKVTQSSRYLVKRTGEKVFLECVQDMDHENMFWYRQDPGLGLRLIYFSYDVKMKEKGDIPEGYSVSREKKERFSLILESASTNQTSMYLCASRGLAGVPSYEQYFGPGTRLTVT.

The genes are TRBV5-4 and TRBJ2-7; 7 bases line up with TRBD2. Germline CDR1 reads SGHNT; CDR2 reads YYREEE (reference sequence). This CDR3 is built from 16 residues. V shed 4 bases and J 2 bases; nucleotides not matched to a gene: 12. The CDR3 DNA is TGTGCCAGCAGCCTGGGGGGAGGGGCGGAGACCTACGAGCAGTACTTC. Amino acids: CASSLGGGAETYEQYF. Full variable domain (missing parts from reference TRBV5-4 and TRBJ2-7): ETGVTQSPTHLIKTRGQQVTLRCSSQSGHNTVSWYQQALGQGPQFIFQYYREEENGRGNFPPRFSGLQFPNYSSELNVNALELDDSALYLCASSLGGGAETYEQYFGPGTRLTVT.

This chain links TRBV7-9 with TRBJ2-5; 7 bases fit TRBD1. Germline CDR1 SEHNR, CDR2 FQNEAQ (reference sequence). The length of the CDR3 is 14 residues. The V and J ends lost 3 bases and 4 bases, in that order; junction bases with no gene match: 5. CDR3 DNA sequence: TGTGCCAGCAGCTTCGACAGGGAATTAGAGACCCAGTACTTC. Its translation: CASSFDRELETQYF.